Presented here are 29 T cell receptor beta chains from one specimen sequenced in a study of blood T cell repertoires in COVID-19. Assay used: immunoSEQ multiplex PCR; TCRdb lists only in-frame clones, some missing. In the table there are 120,000 to 150,000 clones, approximately 85% of which are singletons. The sample taken for sequencing was peripheral blood. Receptors originate from a woman aged 60-75 years with COVID-19, enrolled during active disease.

The rearrangement links TRBV25-1 to TRBJ1-4, with a weak D call TRBD1 (6 bases). In germline, CDR1 is MGHDK, CDR2 SYGVNS. The germline V and J ends were trimmed by 2 bases and 4 bases, with 14 bases remaining between them. This CDR3 has 16 residues. CDR3 in DNA: TGTGCCAGCAGTGAAGGGAGGGGGGCAGGTAATGAAAAACTGTTTTTT. Translating it yields CASSEGRGAGNEKLFF.

The chain links TRBV7-7 to TRBJ2-2; 12 bases line up with TRBD2. There are 16 residues in the CDR3. V lost 5 bases and J lost 6; bases outside the gene matches: 7. Germline CDR1 and CDR2: SSHAT and FNYEAQ (reference sequence). This CDR3 is CASSPNLAGGSGELFF. CDR3 sequence (DNA): TGTGCCAGCAGCCCGAATCTAGCGGGGGGGTCCGGGGAGCTGTTTTTT.

The rearrangement uses TRBV11-2 and TRBJ2-5; the match to TRBD1 covers 7 bases. Germline V gene sequence: CDR1 SGHAT, CDR2 FQNNGV. The CDR3 is 17 residues long. The V and J ends lost 5 bases and 2 bases, in that order; junction bases with no gene match: 14. The CDR3 bases are TGTGCCAGCAGCCCCCGAAGCACAGGGGCCACACAAGAGACCCAGTACTTC. Amino acids: CASSPRSTGATQETQYF.

The rearrangement links TRBV7-9 to TRBJ1-1; D remains ambiguous. In germline, CDR1 is SEHNR, CDR2 FQNEAQ (reference sequence). The CDR3 loop spans 17 amino acids. Trimming took off 4 bases at V and 1 base at J, with 19 bases between the two ends. CDR3 nucleotides: TGTGCCAGCAGCTCCCACGTAGTACCGCAACCGAACACTGAAGCTTTCTTT. It codes for CASSSHVVPQPNTEAFF.

On this clone itself: Relative to the germline gene, one junction end is altered; a read error may explain this. The CDR3 reads CASSKLTGQSTRELFF. For the CDR3, the DNA is TGCGCCAGCAGCAAGCTAACGGGACAGAGCACCCGGGAGCTGTTTTTT. The chain links TRBV5-1 to TRBJ2-2, with TRBD1 identical over 7 bases. CDR1 and CDR2 from the germline V gene are SGHRS and YFSETQ. This CDR3 has 16 residues.

The rearrangement links TRBV9 to TRBJ1-1, with 9 positions matching TRBD1. J lost 3 bases, V lost 4 bases, and 10 bases had no gene match. Germline CDR1 is SGDLS and CDR2 is YYNGEE. The CDR3 has 16 amino acids. The CDR3 sequence: CASSPRVGQGYTEAFF. The CDR3 DNA sequence: TGTGCCAGCAGCCCCCGTGTGGGACAGGGCTACACTGAAGCTTTCTTT.

The chain employs TRBV11-2 and TRBJ2-2, with a weak D call TRBD2 (5 bases). The CDR3 loop spans 17 amino acids. The germline V gene encodes CDR1 SGHAT and CDR2 FQNNGV. Trimming took off 1 base at V and 1 base at J, with 13 bases between the two ends. This chain's CDR3 is CASSLGYRGRNTGELFF. The CDR3 nucleotides are TGTGCCAGCAGCTTAGGATATCGAGGGCGGAACACCGGGGAGCTGTTTTTT.

This chain links TRBV20-1 with TRBJ2-7; TRBD2 matches 11 bases. CDR3 length: 11 residues. CDR1 is DFQATT and CDR2 is SNEGSKA in the germline V gene (reference sequence). The CDR3: CSGTSGYEQYF. CDR3 DNA sequence: TGCAGCGGGACTAGCGGTTACGAGCAGTACTTC.

The chain combines TRBV19 with TRBJ2-3; 8 nucleotides agree with TRBD2. The CDR3 is 14 amino acids. CDR1 LNHDA and CDR2 SQIVND come from the germline V gene (reference sequence). V was clipped by 4 bases and J by 4 bases; unmatched bases: 4. This chain's CDR3 is CASSKSGGPDTQYF. Written as DNA, the CDR3 is TGTGCCAGTAGTAAATCGGGGGGGCCAGATACGCAGTATTTT.

The rearrangement links TRBV6-6 to TRBJ1-2, with a possible D match to TRBD1 (5 bases). The germline CDR1 and CDR2 sequences are MNHNY and SVGAGI (reference sequence). The CDR3 totals 16 residues. V lost 4 bases and J lost 3, with 18 bases in between. The CDR3 DNA reads TGTGCCAGCAGTTTACTGGACACGCAAGGCGACTATGGCTACACCTTC. Translation: CASSLLDTQGDYGYTF.

This clone was seen only once. The chain recombines TRBV7-7 with TRBJ2-5, with TRBD2 matching 8 bases. The CDR3 covers 13 residues. The germline V gene has CDR1 SSHAT and CDR2 FNYEAQ (reference sequence). CDR3 bases: TGTGCTAGCGGGACGGCGGGGGAAGAGACCCAGTACTTC. Translated, it gives CASGTAGEETQYF.

The J gene is TRBJ1-2, the V gene TRBV7-9; a weak D match, TRBD1 (5 bases). Germline-derived CDR1 and CDR2 are SEHNR and FQNEAQ (reference sequence). The V end was cut by 1 base, the J end by 4 bases, with 13 bases between. CDR3 length: 15 amino acids. The CDR3 DNA reads TGTGCCAGCAGCTTAGAGCGGGGCTTTGGCTATGGCTACACCTTC. It is translated as CASSLERGFGYGYTF.

The chain recombines TRBV6-6 with TRBJ2-1; tentative D call: TRBD2 (6 bases). Germline V CDR1 and CDR2: MNHNY, SVGAGI (reference sequence). With 0 bases removed from V and 3 bases from J, the gap between germline ends came to 9 bases. The CDR3 is 15 residues long. The CDR3 loop is CASSYSGGGYNEQFF. DNA of the CDR3: TGTGCCAGCAGTTACTCGGGGGGTGGCTACAATGAGCAGTTCTTC.

The chain carries TRBV2 and TRBJ1-5; 9 bases are a match to TRBD1. This CDR3 has 13 amino acids. The V gene end was trimmed by 8 bases and the J gene end by 4 bases; junction bases not matched to a gene: 3. In germline, CDR1 is SNHLY, CDR2 FYNNEI. The CDR3 region has the DNA TGTGCCAGCGGGGGGACAGGGAATCAGCCCCAGCATTTT. This gives the protein CASGGTGNQPQHF.

This clone was found once. The V and J genes are TRBV24-1 and TRBJ2-7; a possible D gene is TRBD2 (5 bases). This CDR3 has 11 amino acids. CDR1 KGHDR and CDR2 SFDVKD come from the germline V gene. The V end lost 3 bases, the J end lost 7 bases, and 6 bases lay between the germline ends. The CDR3: CATSDGREQYF. The CDR3 DNA reads TGTGCCACCAGTGATGGGAGAGAGCAGTACTTC.

This clone was picked up a small number of times. The chain employs TRBV19 and TRBJ1-6; D possibly corresponds to TRBD1 (6 bases). Germline values: CDR1 LNHDA, CDR2 SQIVND (reference sequence). The V gene lost 7 bases and the J gene lost 5 bases, with 9 bases spanning the gap. CDR3 length: 13 amino acids. Here the CDR3 reads CASMRTDNSPLHF. CDR3 DNA sequence: TGTGCCAGTATGAGGACAGATAATTCACCCCTCCACTTT. The entire variable domain, with the rest obtained from reference TRBV19 and TRBJ1-6, is as follows: DGGITQSPKYLFRKEGQNVTLSCEQNLNHDAMYWYRQDPGQGLRLIYYSQIVNDFQKGDIAEGYSVSREKKESFPLTVTSAQKNPTAFYLCASMRTDNSPLHFGNGTRLTVT.

The rearrangement joins TRBV3-1 (or the pseudogene TRBV3-2) to TRBJ2-1; 8 bases map to TRBD2. The CDR3 sequence is 16 residues long. The J segment lost 7 bases and the V segment lost 0 bases, leaving 8 bases of the junction unmatched. The germline V gene encodes CDR1 LGHDT and CDR2 YNNKEL (reference sequence). Written as DNA, the CDR3 is TGTGCCAGCAGCCAAGATCATCGCGGGGGGTTGAATGAGCAGTTCTTC. Residues: CASSQDHRGGLNEQFF.

The chain links TRBV5-4 to TRBJ1-1, with D possibly being TRBD1 (6 bases). V was cut by 7 bases and J by 5 bases, with 21 bases left in between. The CDR3 consists of 15 residues. The germline V gene has CDR1 SGHNT and CDR2 YYREEE (reference sequence). CDR3 sequence: CASWQGGVGETEAFF. The CDR3 DNA reads as TGTGCCAGCTGGCAAGGGGGGGTCGGGGAAACTGAAGCTTTCTTT.

This chain links TRBV19 with TRBJ2-2; tentative D call: TRBD1 (6 bases). Germline V gene data show CDR1 as LNHDA and CDR2 as SQIVND (reference sequence). Trimming cost V 7 bases and J 6 bases, with 12 bases left between them. The CDR3 loop spans 13 amino acids. The chain's CDR3 is CASTHTGPGELFF. For the CDR3, the DNA is TGTGCCAGTACCCACACAGGGCCCGGGGAGCTGTTTTTT.

The chain carries TRBV5-1 and TRBJ1-1, with 7 bases lining up with TRBD1. The CDR3 runs to 13 residues. Germline CDR1 SGHRS, CDR2 YFSETQ. J lost 7 bases, V lost 9 bases, and 12 bases had no gene match. The CDR3 protein is CATSLTGRFEAFF. The CDR3 DNA sequence: TGCGCCACCTCTTTGACAGGGAGGTTTGAAGCTTTCTTT.

The rearrangement uses TRBV2 and TRBJ2-2; D is ambiguous. The CDR3 spans 18 residues. Germline loops: CDR1 SNHLY, CDR2 FYNNEI. The ends were cut back, 1 base at V and 0 bases at J, with 15 bases in the middle. Written as DNA, the CDR3 is TGTGCCAGCAGTGAAGGGGTCGAATCAGGCTCGAACACCGGGGAGCTGTTTTTT. It specifies CASSEGVESGSNTGELFF.

The chain employs TRBV7-9 and TRBJ1-1; no reliable D call. Per germline, CDR1 SEHNR and CDR2 FQNEAQ (reference sequence). Trimming took off 4 bases at V and 0 bases at J, with 12 bases between the two ends. The CDR3 sequence is 15 residues long. The chain's CDR3 is CASSSLNDLNTEAFF. DNA of the CDR3: TGTGCCAGCAGCTCCCTAAATGACTTGAACACTGAAGCTTTCTTT.

V and J are TRBV18 and TRBJ2-2; a weak D match, TRBD1 (6 bases). Trimming stripped 0 bases from V and 2 bases from J, with 10 bases between. The CDR3 runs 16 residues. Per the germline V gene, CDR1 is KGHSH and CDR2 is LQKENI. CDR3 loop: CASSPPDRGNTGELFF. The CDR3 DNA is TGTGCCAGCTCACCACCGGACAGAGGTAACACCGGGGAGCTGTTTTTT.

The chain links TRBV2 to TRBJ2-7, with D possibly TRBD1 on 5 matching bases. The CDR3 sequence is 13 residues long. Trimming took off 2 bases at V and 6 bases at J, with 11 bases between the two ends. Germline loops: CDR1 SNHLY, CDR2 FYNNEI. CDR3 loop: CASSERQRSEQYF. The DNA for the CDR3 is TGTGCCAGCAGTGAAAGACAGAGGAGCGAGCAGTACTTC.

The chain carries TRBV18 and TRBJ1-5; D remains ambiguous. Trimming removed 3 bases from V and 7 bases from J, with 16 bases in between. Per germline, CDR1 KGHSH and CDR2 LQKENI. There are 15 residues in the CDR3. In nucleotides, the CDR3 is TGTGCCAGCTCACCGCTGGAGGAAAGGGTCCAGCCCCAGCATTTT. It yields the protein CASSPLEERVQPQHF.

The chain employs TRBV3-1 (or the pseudogene TRBV3-2) and TRBJ2-2, with a possible D match to TRBD2 (5 bases). The V gene lost 4 bases and the J gene lost 4 bases, with 16 bases spanning the gap. Per the germline V gene, CDR1 is LGHDT and CDR2 is YNNKEL (reference sequence). This CDR3 spans 16 amino acids. CDR3 nucleotides: TGTGCCAGCAGCCCCCGGGATAGCCCCCTCACCGGGGAGCTGTTTTTT. It encodes CASSPRDSPLTGELFF.

CDR3 in DNA: TGTGCCAGCAGCCCCCGGACAGGTTATAATTCACCCCTCCACTTT. Residues: CASSPRTGYNSPLHF. This chain connects TRBV5-4 to TRBJ1-6; 7 bases align to TRBD1. Germline values: CDR1 SGHNT, CDR2 YYREEE (reference sequence). V lost 4 bases and J lost 4; bases outside the gene matches: 5. There are 15 residues in the CDR3.

This chain connects TRBV15 to TRBJ1-2; D is unresolved. The CDR3 runs 13 residues. Trimming took 6 bases from V and 0 from J, leaving 8 bases between them. Per germline, CDR1 LNHNV and CDR2 YYDKDF (reference sequence). CDR3 sequence (DNA): TGTGCCACCAGGCCAACAGCTAACTATGGCTACACCTTC. It codes for CATRPTANYGYTF.

The chain recombines TRBV12-3 or TRBV12-4 with TRBJ2-5; 7 bases line up with TRBD2. V gave up 5 bases and J gave up 4 bases; unmatched junction bases: 4. The CDR3 runs to 13 residues. The CDR3 bases are TGTGCCAGCAGTCTGACTAGCAGAGAGACCCAGTACTTC. Its translation is CASSLTSRETQYF.